Following are 8 T cell receptor beta chains from one sample sequenced in a study of cytomegalovirus exposure and HLA in healthy donors. PCR involved 60 Vbeta and 13 Jbeta primers. Assay: immunoSEQ multiplex PCR; the TCRdb copy retains only in-frame clones and omits some. Here the sample spans 150,000 to 200,000 clones, over 65% being singletons. Sequencing was done on a sample of PBMCs. Receptors were obtained from a young man in good health and CMV-seropositive.

In the case of this clone: This sample includes further DNA sequences coding for the same CDR3. J is TRBJ2-7 and V is TRBV20-1; D remains ambiguous. Trimming shortened V by 6 bases and J by 0 bases, and 6 bases separated the two germline ends. This CDR3 has 11 residues. Per germline, CDR1 DFQATT and CDR2 SNEGSKA (reference sequence). In nucleotides, the CDR3 is TGCAGTGCCTCAGACTCCTACGAGCAGTACGTC. This gives the protein CSASDSYEQYV.

This clone was seen once. The chain is built from TRBV29-1 and TRBJ2-3, with TRBD1 identical over 10 bases. V lost 3 bases and J lost 6; bases outside the gene matches: 0. The CDR3 loop spans 12 amino acids. The germline gives CDR1 SQVTM, CDR2 ANQGSEA. CDR3 coding DNA: TGCAGCGTTGAGACAGGGGGCGATACGCAGTATTTT. It yields the protein CSVETGGDTQYF.

DNA for the CDR3: TGTGCCAGCAGCCTTACAGGGAGCAATCAGCCCCAGCATTTT. This sequence encodes CASSLTGSNQPQHF. V gene TRBV28 combines with J gene TRBJ1-5, with a possible D match to TRBD1 (6 bases). Trimming removed 6 bases at V and 1 base at J, with 10 bases between. Germline V CDR1 and CDR2: MDHEN, SYDVKM. The CDR3 runs 14 residues.

The chain has TRBV12-5 and TRBJ1-1, with D tentatively TRBD1 (6 bases). V lost 4 bases and J 0 bases, leaving 12 bases between the germline ends. CDR1 is LGHNT, CDR2 FRNRAP, per germline. This CDR3 is built from 15 residues. The CDR3 DNA sequence: TGTGCTAGTGGTTGGGGCAGGGGAATGAACACTGAAGCTTTCTTT. Translating it yields CASGWGRGMNTEAFF.

This sequence joins TRBV9 and TRBJ1-1; no reliable D call. CDR1 is SGDLS, CDR2 YYNGEE, per germline. Deletions cut 4 bases from V and 1 base from J, with 11 bases between. The CDR3 extends over 14 amino acids. CDR3 coding DNA: TGTGCCAGCAGCACACGGGATAAGAACACTGAAGCTTTCTTT. Translated: CASSTRDKNTEAFF.

This chain uses TRBV7-2 with TRBJ1-2, with TRBD1 matching over 9 bases. The CDR3 totals 14 residues. J was trimmed by 6 bases and V by 5 bases; bases with no gene match: 7. Germline CDR1 is SGHTA and CDR2 is FQGNSA. The CDR3 bases are TGTGCCAGCAGCCTGGACAGGGGTTCTCATGGCTACACCTTC. Amino acid sequence: CASSLDRGSHGYTF.

The chain recombines TRBV11-2 with TRBJ2-4; perhaps TRBD2 as D (6 bases). Germline CDR1 is SGHAT and CDR2 is FQNNGV. Trimming stripped 0 bases from V and 11 bases from J, with 14 bases between. The CDR3 consists of 14 residues. The CDR3 sequence is CASSLEAGRLLQYF. Written as DNA, the CDR3 is TGTGCCAGCAGCTTAGAAGCAGGGAGGCTACTTCAGTACTTC.

This rearrangement joins TRBV11-3 to TRBJ2-7; a weak D match, TRBD2 (6 bases). This CDR3 is 14 amino acids long. Trimming took off 5 bases at V and 0 bases at J, with 11 bases between the two ends. The V gene's germline CDR1 is SGHNT and CDR2 YENEEA. The CDR3: CASSLGGNSYEQYV. For the CDR3, the DNA is TGTGCCAGCAGCCTTGGGGGGAACTCCTACGAGCAGTACGTC.